This entry lists 27 T cell receptor beta chains sequenced from one sample in a study of cytomegalovirus exposure and HLA in healthy donors (dated by TCRdb to the late 2010s). Library prep was done by the immunoSEQ multiplex PCR assay. For the multiplex PCR, a mixture combining 60 forward primers for TCR Vbeta segments and 13 reverse primers for TCR Jbeta segments was used. TCRdb took over this immuneACCESS table, retaining in-frame rearrangements with V and J assigned. Such tables are incomplete; in checked studies, under half of the missing clones stem from an unresolved V gene, and the remainder is unexplained. In this sample the table shows about 130,000 clones, around 85% of which occur a single time. Approximately 4% of the sample is in the top ten clones. Sequencing was done on a sample of PBMCs. These TCRs come from a man younger than 30 in good health and CMV-seropositive.

This clone came up a few times. V usage is TRBV5-1 and J usage is TRBJ2-1; D is possibly TRBD2 (6 bases). Germline V lookup: CDR1 SGHRS, CDR2 YFSETQ. The germline V and J ends were trimmed by 0 bases and 8 bases, with 21 bases remaining between them. The CDR3 runs to 17 residues. The CDR3 sequence: CASSLAGLAFSSDEQFF. CDR3 coding DNA: TGCGCCAGCAGCTTGGCGGGCCTAGCGTTTTCGTCCGATGAGCAGTTCTTC. Full variable domain (rest looked up from reference TRBV5-1 and TRBJ2-1): KAGVTQTPRYLIKTRGQQVTLSCSPISGHRSVSWYQQTPGQGLQFLFEYFSETQRNKGNFPGRFSGRQFSNSRSEMNVSTLELGDSALYLCASSLAGLAFSSDEQFFGPGTRLTVL.

The CDR3: CASSLAPGQGGGELFF. For the CDR3, the DNA is TGCGCCAGCAGCCTAGCGCCGGGACAGGGCGGTGGGGAGCTGTTTTTT. V gene TRBV5-1 combines with J gene TRBJ2-2, with 9 nucleotides matching TRBD1. This CDR3 is 16 amino acids long. CDR1 and CDR2 (germline): SGHRS, YFSETQ. Losses at the gene ends were 4 bases for V and 8 bases for J; bases not matched to a gene: 12.

The count of this clone is one. One junction end disagrees with the germline gene, perhaps due to a read error. J is TRBJ1-3 and V is TRBV7-9; a possible D gene is TRBD1 (5 bases). There are 15 residues in the CDR3. CDR1 SEHNR and CDR2 FQNEAQ come from the germline V gene (reference sequence). CDR3 residues: CSSSRADSSGNTIYF. The CDR3 DNA follows: TGTTCCAGCAGTAGGGCAGACAGCTCTGGAAACACCATATATTTT.

The chain carries TRBV19 and TRBJ2-7; D is undetermined. CDR3 size: 16 residues. In germline, CDR1 is LNHDA, CDR2 SQIVND (reference sequence). Trimming stripped 0 bases from V and 0 bases from J, with 12 bases between. CDR3 protein: CASSIDHQADSYEQYF. The CDR3 DNA reads TGTGCCAGTAGTATAGATCACCAGGCAGACTCCTACGAGCAGTACTTC.

The sample holds a few counts of this clone. The chain combines TRBV10-3 with TRBJ2-1, with no clear D. Between the trimmed V and J ends, which lost 0 bases and 10 bases, there was a span of 4 bases. Germline CDR1 and CDR2: ENHRY and SYGVKD. The CDR3 sequence is 11 residues long. The CDR3 spells CAISESEEQFF. CDR3 coding DNA: TGTGCCATCAGTGAGTCGGAGGAGCAGTTCTTC.

The gene calls are TRBV11-2 and TRBJ2-5; 9 nucleotides match TRBD2. Germline values: CDR1 SGHAT, CDR2 FQNNGV. Trimming cost V 5 bases and J 5 bases; bases outside gene matches: 15. CDR3 size: 17 residues. Here the CDR3 reads CASSDTINGTSRETQYF. In DNA, the CDR3 is TGTGCCAGCAGCGATACGATTAACGGGACTAGCAGGGAGACCCAGTACTTC.

The J gene is TRBJ1-5, the V gene TRBV11-1; perhaps TRBD1 as D (5 bases). V was pared by 5 bases and J by 0 bases, with 14 bases between. This CDR3 is 16 amino acids long. Germline assignment: CDR1 SGHAT and CDR2 FQDESV (reference sequence). The chain's CDR3 is CASSRARQNSNQPQHF. CDR3 nucleotides: TGTGCCAGCAGCCGCGCCCGACAGAATAGCAATCAGCCCCAGCATTTT.

This clone appeared a few times. The chain couples TRBV6-1 to TRBJ1-6, with 8 bases lining up with TRBD1. The CDR3 covers 15 residues. The germline CDR1 and CDR2 sequences are MNHNS and SASEGT. V lost 1 base, J lost 7 bases, and 3 bases stayed unmatched. Written as DNA, the CDR3 is TGTGCCAGCAGTGAAGTGCGGACAGGGAATTCACCCCTCCACTTT. Residues: CASSEVRTGNSPLHF.

The gene calls are TRBV7-2 and TRBJ1-1; D is perhaps TRBD1 (6 bases). The length of the CDR3 is 16 residues. CDR1 and CDR2 from the germline V gene are SGHTA and FQGNSA. Deletions cut 3 bases from V and 4 bases from J, with 18 bases between. CDR3 DNA sequence: TGTGCCAGCAGCTTTTCGGGACAAACGAGGGGCACTGAAGCTTTCTTT. This encodes CASSFSGQTRGTEAFF.

The rearrangement links TRBV19 to TRBJ2-1; TRBD2 is a possible D gene (6 bases). CDR3 length: 18 amino acids. Germline CDR1 reads LNHDA; CDR2 reads SQIVND (reference sequence). The ends were cut back, 2 bases at V and 2 bases at J, with 19 bases in the middle. The DNA of the CDR3 is TGTGCCAGTAGTATACGTTCGGGGGTAGGGGTCCCCTACAATGAGCAGTTCTTC. Translation gives CASSIRSGVGVPYNEQFF.

The rearrangement uses TRBV4-3 and TRBJ2-1; 9 nucleotides agree with TRBD1. V gave up 3 bases and J gave up 8 bases; unmatched junction bases: 11. Germline V gives CDR1 LGHNA, CDR2 YSLEER. The CDR3 extends over 16 amino acids. The CDR3 reads CASSHDATGGIDEQFF. The CDR3 nucleotides read TGCGCCAGCAGCCACGATGCCACAGGGGGCATCGATGAGCAGTTCTTC.

This clone was found a few times. The chain is built from TRBV6-5 and TRBJ1-2; no clear D gene. The V end was cut by 5 bases, the J end by 8 bases, with 9 bases between. The CDR3 loop spans 11 amino acids. Per germline, CDR1 MNHEY and CDR2 SVGAGI. CDR3 in DNA: TGTGCCAGCAGTGCCGGGGTGGGCTACACCTTC. It encodes CASSAGVGYTF.

The rearrangement links TRBV7-9 to TRBJ1-2; 9 bases are shared with TRBD1. The germline gives CDR1 SEHNR, CDR2 FQNEAQ (reference sequence). V was clipped by 2 bases and J by 8 bases; unmatched bases: 6. The CDR3 has 14 amino acids. This CDR3 is CASSLLGQGGGYTF. The CDR3 DNA reads TGTGCCAGCAGCTTATTGGGACAGGGCGGGGGCTACACCTTC.

This clone came up a few times. The J gene is TRBJ2-3, the V gene TRBV9; 9 bases fit TRBD1. In germline, CDR1 is SGDLS, CDR2 YYNGEE. After removal of 4 bases from V and 4 bases from J, the junction contained 10 bases not matched to a gene. CDR3 size: 16 residues. CDR3 sequence reads: CASSPPGQGQSDTQYF. In DNA form, the CDR3 reads TGTGCCAGCAGCCCCCCGGGACAGGGACAGTCAGATACGCAGTATTTT.

The CDR3 sequence: CASSYSQGNEQFF. CDR3 bases: TGTGCCAGCAGTTACTCACAGGGCAATGAGCAGTTCTTC. This chain joins TRBV6-5 and TRBJ2-1; D may be TRBD1 (6 bases). The CDR3 runs 13 residues. The V gene's germline CDR1 is MNHEY and CDR2 SVGAGI. The ends were cut back, 0 bases at V and 6 bases at J, with 6 bases in the middle.

The V gene is TRBV6-1, the J gene TRBJ2-2, with no clear D. Trimming removed 0 bases at V and 4 bases at J, with 3 bases between. Germline V gene lookup returns CDR1 MNHNS and CDR2 SASEGT. The CDR3 spans 13 residues. CDR3 nucleotides: TGTGCCAGCAGTGAAGCGCGCACCGGGGAGCTGTTTTTT. This codes for CASSEARTGELFF.

This chain links TRBV18 with TRBJ1-1; a possible D gene is TRBD1 (5 bases). The CDR3 runs 14 residues. V was pared by 2 bases and J by 3 bases, with 10 bases between. The germline V gene encodes CDR1 KGHSH and CDR2 LQKENI. CDR3 loop: CASSPGRDYTEAFF. CDR3 coding DNA: TGTGCCAGCTCACCAGGCAGGGATTACACTGAAGCTTTCTTT.

The genes are TRBV4-1 and TRBJ2-7, with a weak D call TRBD1 (6 bases). Trimming left V 2 bases short and J 2 bases short, with 13 bases between. Germline V CDR1 and CDR2: MGHRA, YSYEKL. The CDR3 has 15 residues. CDR3 DNA sequence: TGCGCCAGCAGCCAACCCGGGACAAAGCCCTACGAGCAGTACTTC. The encoded protein is CASSQPGTKPYEQYF.

The chain recombines TRBV7-2 with TRBJ2-1; no reliable D call. Trimming pared 0 bases from V and 8 bases from J, leaving 8 bases between. This CDR3 has 13 amino acids. Germline CDR1 SGHTA, CDR2 FQGNSA. The CDR3 loop is CASSLARNDEQFF. CDR3 DNA: TGTGCCAGCAGCTTAGCGCGGAACGATGAGCAGTTCTTC.

This clone was seen only a few times. The chain has TRBV5-4 and TRBJ2-7; TRBD1 matches at 9 bases. CDR1 is SGHNT, CDR2 YYREEE, per germline (reference sequence). V was pared by 0 bases and J by 2 bases, with 0 bases of the junction left unmatched. The length of the CDR3 is 14 residues. CDR3 bases: TGTGCCAGCAGCTTGGGACAGGGGGCCTACGAGCAGTACTTC. It yields the protein CASSLGQGAYEQYF.

This clone was seen once. This chain joins TRBV18 and TRBJ2-7, with 13 positions matching TRBD2. In germline, CDR1 is KGHSH, CDR2 LQKENI. The CDR3 is made up of 17 amino acids. The V and J ends lost 5 bases and 2 bases, in that order; junction bases with no gene match: 9. CDR3 nucleotides: TGTGCCAGCTCATCCCAGTCACTAGCGGGAGGGACCTACGAGCAGTACTTC. This sequence encodes CASSSQSLAGGTYEQYF.

This clone was counted between two and nine times. The V and J genes are TRBV18 and TRBJ1-3, with D unclear. From germline, CDR1 is KGHSH and CDR2 LQKENI. CDR3 length: 16 residues. The V end was cut by 3 bases, the J end by 4 bases, with 16 bases between. CDR3 region: CASSPTNSLYGNTIYF. CDR3 in DNA: TGTGCCAGCTCACCTACGAACAGCCTCTACGGAAACACCATATATTTT. Full variable domain (outside the CDR3, taken from reference TRBV18 and TRBJ1-3): NAGVMQNPRHLVRRRGQEARLRCSPMKGHSHVYWYRQLPEEGLKFMVYLQKENIIDESGMPKERFSAEFPKEGPSILRIQQVVRGDSAAYFCASSPTNSLYGNTIYFGEGSWLTVV.

This chain links TRBV7-6 with TRBJ2-1; 8 bases agree with TRBD2. V shed 5 bases and J 8 bases; nucleotides not matched to a gene: 11. This CDR3 is 15 amino acids long. In germline, CDR1 is SGHVS, CDR2 FNYEAQ. CDR3: CASSERAGAGDEQFF. The CDR3 DNA follows: TGTGCCAGCAGCGAACGAGCGGGGGCGGGGGATGAGCAGTTCTTC.

The DNA for the CDR3 is TGTGCCAGCAGTTGGCTCGGGTCAAGGGATACGCAGTATTTT. Translating it yields CASSWLGSRDTQYF. The chain carries TRBV27 and TRBJ2-3; D uncertain. V was pared by 4 bases and J by 6 bases, with 14 bases between. The CDR3 is made up of 14 amino acids. Germline V gene lookup returns CDR1 MNHEY and CDR2 SMNVEV (reference sequence).

V is TRBV5-4 and J is TRBJ2-2; the match to TRBD1 covers 8 bases. The germline V gene has CDR1 SGHNT and CDR2 YYREEE (reference sequence). V dropped 5 bases and J dropped 4; count of bases not matched to a gene: 10. The CDR3 is 16 amino acids. The CDR3 DNA reads as TGTGCCAGCAGTTCTGGGACAGGAGCGGTCACCGGGGAGCTGTTTTTT. Encoded protein: CASSSGTGAVTGELFF.

This clone was picked up one time. The chain recombines TRBV5-6 with TRBJ2-1, with 8 nucleotides matching TRBD2. This CDR3 contains 17 residues. Germline values: CDR1 SGHDT, CDR2 YYEEEE. After removal of 1 base from V and 10 bases from J, the junction contained 16 bases not matched to a gene. CDR3: CASSLYTERERTREQFF. The CDR3 region has the DNA TGTGCCAGCAGCTTGTACACGGAGCGGGAGCGTACTCGGGAGCAGTTCTTC.

V gene TRBV7-2 combines with J gene TRBJ2-2; D might be TRBD2 (5 bases). V was clipped by 1 base and J by 6 bases, with 9 bases between them. The length of the CDR3 is 14 residues. Looked up from germline, CDR1 is SGHTA and CDR2 is FQGNSA. CDR3 nucleotides: TGTGCCAGCAGCTTAGGGCTAGCCCCCGGGGAGCTGTTTTTT. Protein sequence: CASSLGLAPGELFF.